The rows below give T cell receptor beta chains drawn from one sample of a study of T-cell reconstitution after alpha-beta-depleted transplantation in children. A single record per CDR3 protein comes from TCRdb applying MiXCR to the PCR reads. The sample lists about 340,000 distinct CDR3 sequences, around 16% occurring once. The input for sequencing was PBMCs, mostly from graft donor cells, taken 360 days after TCRalphabeta/CD19-depleted stem cell transplant. The source of these receptors is a male patient aged 2 to 10 who had a stem cell transplant for acute lymphoblastic leukemia, so the T cells may come from the graft donor. CDR3s leave out the opening cysteine and the closing phenylalanine or tryptophan.

V gene	CDR3 length	J gene	CDR3 protein
TRBV6-5	10	TRBJ1-4	ASRQGSEKLF
TRBV12-3/TRBV12-4	11	TRBJ2-7	ASSFGRGLEQY
TRBV24-1	14	TRBJ2-6	ATSDRSGTGANVLT
TRBV5-5	16	TRBJ2-1	ASSFEGGFLSSYNEQF
TRBV7-3	11	TRBJ2-2	ASRLGNTGELF
TRBV7-6	17	TRBJ2-1	ASSFPSLGAQTPYNEQF
TRBV9	13	TRBJ2-1	ASSAYPGNYNEQF
TRBV7-9	12	TRBJ2-3	ASSLEFSTDTQY
TRBV29-1	14	TRBJ2-5	SVVCPLWGREETQY
TRBV7-8	12	TRBJ2-1	ASSLEIRANEQF
TRBV18	12	TRBJ2-7	ASSGQGGGHEQY
TRBV6-5	15	TRBJ2-1	ASSYYALPGAYNEQF
TRBV21-1	16	TRBJ2-6	ASSKIRGLGSGANVLT
TRBV4-3	14	TRBJ2-1	ASSQEIVLRDNEQF
TRBV28	9	TRBJ2-6	ASRTDGVLT
TRBV4-3	12	TRBJ2-2	ASSPQGSPGELF
TRBV5-1	12	TRBJ1-2	ASSLAWDRGGYT
TRBV4-1	13	TRBJ2-7	ASSLHDRDLYEQY
TRBV4-3	11	TRBJ2-7	ASSHSRGDEQY
TRBV5-1	11	TRBJ2-7	ASSPGGQDEQY
TRBV15	14	TRBJ2-3	ATSREREPHPDTQY
TRBV4-1	13	TRBJ2-2	ASSQGGDLTGELF
TRBV7-9	11	TRBJ2-1	AGGTGPYNEQF
TRBV20-1	12	TRBJ2-3	SARLDSGTDTQY
TRBV4-3	13	TRBJ2-7	ASSQSGTGSYEQY
TRBV12-3/TRBV12-4	14	TRBJ2-7	ASSSGGTSGRDEQY
TRBV10-3	13	TRBJ2-1	AFSETSRGHNEQF
TRBV29-1	11	TRBJ2-7	SVVTAQSYEQY
TRBV7-9	14	TRBJ1-4	ASSFSGYGVEEKLF
TRBV10-3	13	TRBJ2-7	AIMQGAQGDYEQY
TRBV24-1	12	TRBJ2-2	GTIDPGRTGELF
TRBV4-3	14	TRBJ2-7	ASSQGYAILTGEQY
TRBV29-1	12	TRBJ2-2	SVGSVSNTGELF
TRBV29-1	11	TRBJ2-1	SAGTGDYNEQF
TRBV24-1	14	TRBJ2-3	ATSEVHPSRTDTQY
TRBV4-1	20	TRBJ2-1	ASSQDRQVFGLAGGLNNEQF
TRBV15	11	TRBJ2-5	ANRLTSAKSQY
TRBV28	10	TRBJ1-1	AARRSLAEAF
TRBV18	11	TRBJ2-3	ASSPVQRDTQY
TRBV7-7	18	TRBJ2-7	ASRNYLGQVIARFTYEQY
TRBV29-1	11	TRBJ1-6	SVGSSAGSPLH